What follows are 13 T cell receptor beta chains derived from one specimen sequenced in a study of vaccination effects on CD4 cells after COVID-19. Antigens of these TCRs are unknown. Culturing for ten to eleven days preceded CD4+ T cell isolation. Each participant was given two doses of one vaccine (BNT162b2 or mRNA-1273). Assay used: immunoSEQ multiplex PCR; TCRdb lists only in-frame clones, some missing. The top ten clones hold about 4.5% of a sample with fewer than 75,000 clones, 78% of them seen once. Sequencing was performed on CD4+ T cells from PBMCs cultured without peptide, taken after COVID-19 vaccination. Receptors originate from a human donor who received a COVID-19 vaccine.

The chain has TRBV3-1 (or the pseudogene TRBV3-2) and TRBJ1-2; D ambiguous. The V gene lost 4 bases and the J gene lost 1 base, with 10 bases spanning the gap. The CDR3 runs to 14 residues. The germline gives CDR1 LGHDT, CDR2 YNNKEL (reference sequence). CDR3 residues: CASSRGIFNYGYTF. The CDR3 region has the DNA TGTGCCAGCAGCCGTGGGATCTTTAACTATGGCTACACCTTC.

This sequence joins TRBV19 and TRBJ2-7, with D possibly matching TRBD1 (5 bases). V lost 1 base, J lost 2 bases, and 12 bases lay in between. Germline V lookup: CDR1 LNHDA, CDR2 SQIVND (reference sequence). The CDR3 has 15 residues. The CDR3 nucleotides are TGTGCCAGTAGTATAGCCCAGGGAAGCGCCTACGAGCAGTACTTC. Its translation: CASSIAQGSAYEQYF.

The genes are TRBV5-4 and TRBJ2-1, with 8 bases that match TRBD2. Germline V gene sequence: CDR1 SGHNT, CDR2 YYREEE (reference sequence). This CDR3 is 14 amino acids long. V lost 4 bases, J lost 7 bases, and 7 bases stayed unmatched. CDR3 DNA: TGTGCCAGCAGCCTTCCGGGACTAGGGAATGAGCAGTTCTTC. Residues: CASSLPGLGNEQFF.

This rearrangement joins TRBV18 to TRBJ1-3; 8 bases match TRBD1. The CDR3 loop spans 15 amino acids. Germline V gene lookup returns CDR1 KGHSH and CDR2 LQKENI. V shed 3 bases, J shed 4 bases, and the junction held 5 bases outside the gene matches. CDR3 sequence: CASSPGQGKGNTIYF. The CDR3 DNA follows: TGTGCCAGCTCACCCGGACAGGGCAAAGGAAACACCATATATTTT.

The chain uses TRBV24-1 and TRBJ2-1, with a possible D match to TRBD1 (6 bases). V lost 3 bases and J lost 6, with 14 bases in between. Germline V gives CDR1 KGHDR, CDR2 SFDVKD. The CDR3 runs 15 residues. CDR3 nucleotide sequence: TGTGCCACCAGTGATCCGAAACGCAGGGGCAATGAGCAGTTCTTC. It specifies CATSDPKRRGNEQFF.

In its sample, this clone was seen a few times. This rearrangement joins TRBV30 to TRBJ2-7, with 11 positions matching TRBD2. The CDR3 sequence is 15 residues long. Germline V gene lookup returns CDR1 GTSNPN and CDR2 SVGIG (reference sequence). Trimming took 3 bases from V and 3 from J; bases not matched to a gene: 7. This chain's CDR3 is CAWRLAGGGLYEQYF. CDR3 coding DNA: TGTGCCTGGAGGTTAGCGGGAGGGGGGCTCTACGAGCAGTACTTC.

The chain couples TRBV2 to TRBJ1-1; D possibly corresponds to TRBD1 (5 bases). Germline CDR1 reads SNHLY; CDR2 reads FYNNEI. Trimming cost V 7 bases and J 6 bases, with 15 bases left between them. The CDR3 totals 13 residues. The CDR3 here is CASTPQGPAEAFF. CDR3 DNA sequence: TGTGCCAGCACCCCCCAGGGTCCCGCTGAAGCTTTCTTT.

The chain employs TRBV6-2 or TRBV6-3 and TRBJ1-1, with D unresolved. V shed 0 bases and J shed 2 bases, with 10 bases lying between them. This CDR3 has 15 amino acids. In germline, CDR1 is MNHEY, CDR2 SVGEGT. The CDR3 reads CASSYSPAGNTEAFF. In nucleotides, the CDR3 is TGTGCCAGCAGTTACTCACCGGCAGGAAACACTGAAGCTTTCTTT.

The rearrangement joins TRBV7-6 to TRBJ1-2, with D possibly matching TRBD1 (5 bases). V gave up 1 base and J gave up 4 bases, with 10 bases separating them. The CDR3 totals 14 residues. Germline V gives CDR1 SGHVS, CDR2 FNYEAQ. The CDR3 is CASSLDTGAYGYTF. The CDR3 DNA reads TGTGCCAGCAGCTTAGACACAGGCGCCTATGGCTACACCTTC.

The chain links TRBV6-5 to TRBJ1-6; no definite D call. The CDR3 is 13 residues long. Germline V gene lookup returns CDR1 MNHEY and CDR2 SVGAGI. The V end was cut by 0 bases, the J end by 10 bases, with 7 bases between. CDR3 DNA sequence: TGTGCCAGCAGTTACTCTCTGGGCTCACCCCTCCACTTT. It translates to CASSYSLGSPLHF.

The CDR3: CASSFGQGLGYTF. In nucleotides, the CDR3 is TGTGCCAGCAGTTTTGGACAGGGGTTAGGCTACACCTTC. The chain has TRBV28 and TRBJ1-2; 9 bases match TRBD1. V was pared by 3 bases and J by 8 bases, with 4 bases of the junction left unmatched. The CDR3 runs to 13 residues. Germline lookup yields CDR1 MDHEN and CDR2 SYDVKM.

The gene calls are TRBV7-9 and TRBJ2-5, with 10 nucleotides matching TRBD2. The germline gives CDR1 SEHNR, CDR2 FQNEAQ (reference sequence). The CDR3 sequence is 16 residues long. V was clipped by 4 bases and J by 5 bases; unmatched bases: 10. The CDR3 loop reads CASSSQGLAGAETQYF. The CDR3 DNA is TGTGCCAGCAGCTCCCAGGGGCTAGCGGGAGCGGAGACCCAGTACTTC.

J is TRBJ2-7 and V is TRBV19, with a weak D call TRBD2 (5 bases). The germline V gene encodes CDR1 LNHDA and CDR2 SQIVND (reference sequence). The V end lost 5 bases, the J end lost 5 bases, and 13 bases lay between the germline ends. The CDR3 covers 13 residues. The CDR3: CASSLFRGNEQYF. The DNA of the CDR3 is TGTGCCAGTAGTCTCTTCCGAGGGAACGAGCAGTACTTC.